This entry describes one TCR beta chain. Antigen: not known. Trimming removed 3 bases at V and 9 bases at J, with 9 bases between. The germline V gene has CDR1 MGHDK and CDR2 SYGVNS. CDR3 length: 12 amino acids. The data are from a study of cytomegalovirus exposure and HLA in healthy donors. Regarding the study as a whole: Another analysis was done later, and it associated approximately 17,000 TCR beta sequences with HLA alleles at 0.05 false discovery rate.

PCR was performed using 60 Vbeta and 13 Jbeta primers. The protocol was immunoSEQ multiplex PCR, while the TCRdb copy is restricted to in-frame clones and leaves out a portion. The sample records some 80,000 clones, 70% to 80% being singletons. The receptor was isolated from a man between 45 and 60 years old in good health and CMV-seronegative. This rearrangement joins TRBV25-1 to TRBJ2-4, with D uncertain. The sequenced material came from PBMCs. The CDR3 nucleotides are TGTGCCAGCAGTGACCCCTCCGGCATTCAGTACTTC. Translating it yields CASSDPSGIQYF.